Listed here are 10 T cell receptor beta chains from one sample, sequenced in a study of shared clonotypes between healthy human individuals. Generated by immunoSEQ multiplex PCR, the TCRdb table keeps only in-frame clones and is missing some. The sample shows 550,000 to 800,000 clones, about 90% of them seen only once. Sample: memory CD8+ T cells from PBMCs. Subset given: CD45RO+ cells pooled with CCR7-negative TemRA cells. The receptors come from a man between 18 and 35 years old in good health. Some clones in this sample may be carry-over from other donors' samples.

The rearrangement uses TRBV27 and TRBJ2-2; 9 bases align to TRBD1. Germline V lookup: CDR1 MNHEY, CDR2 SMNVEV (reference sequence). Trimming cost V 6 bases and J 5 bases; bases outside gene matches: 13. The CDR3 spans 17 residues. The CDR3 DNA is TGTGCCAGCAGCCCCATCCGGGACAGGGAGAGGACCGGGGAGCTGTTTTTT. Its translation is CASSPIRDRERTGELFF.

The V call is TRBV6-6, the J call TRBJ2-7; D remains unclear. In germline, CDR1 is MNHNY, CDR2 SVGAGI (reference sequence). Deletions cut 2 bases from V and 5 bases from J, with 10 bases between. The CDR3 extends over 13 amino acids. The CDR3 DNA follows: TGTGCCAGCAGTTACCGTCCCTGGGACGAGCAGTACTTC. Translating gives CASSYRPWDEQYF.

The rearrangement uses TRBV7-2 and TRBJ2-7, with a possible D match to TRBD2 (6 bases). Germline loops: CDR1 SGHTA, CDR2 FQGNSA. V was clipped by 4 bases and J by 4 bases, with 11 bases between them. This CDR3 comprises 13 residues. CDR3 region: CASSSRLVYEQYF. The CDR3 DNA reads TGTGCCAGCAGCTCCCGACTAGTGTACGAGCAGTACTTC.

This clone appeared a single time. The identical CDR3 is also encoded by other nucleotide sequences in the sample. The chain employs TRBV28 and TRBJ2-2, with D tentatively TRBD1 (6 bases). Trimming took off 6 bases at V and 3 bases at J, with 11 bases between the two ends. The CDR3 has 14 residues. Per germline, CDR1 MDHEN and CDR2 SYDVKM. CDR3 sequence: CASSLSGDTGELFF. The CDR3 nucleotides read TGTGCCAGCAGCCTCTCAGGGGACACCGGGGAGCTGTTTTTT.

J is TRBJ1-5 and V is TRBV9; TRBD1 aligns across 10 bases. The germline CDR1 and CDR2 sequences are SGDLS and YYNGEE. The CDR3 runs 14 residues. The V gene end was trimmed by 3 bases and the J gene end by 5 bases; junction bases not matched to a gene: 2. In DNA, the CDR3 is TGTGCCAGCAGCGCAGGACAGGGGGATCAGCCCCAGCATTTT. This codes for CASSAGQGDQPQHF.

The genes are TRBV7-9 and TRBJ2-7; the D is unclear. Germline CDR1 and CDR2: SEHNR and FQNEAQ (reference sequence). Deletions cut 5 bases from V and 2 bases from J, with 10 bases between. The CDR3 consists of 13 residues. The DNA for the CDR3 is TGTGCCAGCAGCCCCCCCAGTGCCTACGAGCAGTACTTC. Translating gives CASSPPSAYEQYF.

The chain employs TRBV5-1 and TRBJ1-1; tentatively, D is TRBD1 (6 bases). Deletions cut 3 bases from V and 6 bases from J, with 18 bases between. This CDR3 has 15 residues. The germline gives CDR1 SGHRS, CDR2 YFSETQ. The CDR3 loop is CASSWARDISAEAFF. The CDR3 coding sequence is TGCGCCAGCAGCTGGGCCCGGGACATTTCCGCTGAAGCTTTCTTT.

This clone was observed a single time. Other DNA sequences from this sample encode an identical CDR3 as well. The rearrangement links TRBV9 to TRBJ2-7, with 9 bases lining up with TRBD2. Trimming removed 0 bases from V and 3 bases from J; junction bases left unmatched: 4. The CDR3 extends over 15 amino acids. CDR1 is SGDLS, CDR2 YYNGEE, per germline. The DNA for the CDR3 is TGTGCCAGCAGCGTAGGGGCGGGAGGGAGCTACGAGCAGTACTTC. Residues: CASSVGAGGSYEQYF.

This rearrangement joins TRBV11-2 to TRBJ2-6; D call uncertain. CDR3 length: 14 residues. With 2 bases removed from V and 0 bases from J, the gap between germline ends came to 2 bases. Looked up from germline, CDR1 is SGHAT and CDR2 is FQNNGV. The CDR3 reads CASSLLSGANVLTF. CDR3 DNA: TGTGCCAGCAGCTTACTCTCTGGGGCCAACGTCCTGACTTTC.

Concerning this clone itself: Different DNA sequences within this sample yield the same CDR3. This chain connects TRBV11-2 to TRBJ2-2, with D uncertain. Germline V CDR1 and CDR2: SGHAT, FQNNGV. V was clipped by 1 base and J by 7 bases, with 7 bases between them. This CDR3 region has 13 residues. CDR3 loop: CASSLGPGGELFF. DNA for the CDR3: TGTGCCAGCAGCTTAGGTCCGGGCGGGGAGCTGTTTTTT.